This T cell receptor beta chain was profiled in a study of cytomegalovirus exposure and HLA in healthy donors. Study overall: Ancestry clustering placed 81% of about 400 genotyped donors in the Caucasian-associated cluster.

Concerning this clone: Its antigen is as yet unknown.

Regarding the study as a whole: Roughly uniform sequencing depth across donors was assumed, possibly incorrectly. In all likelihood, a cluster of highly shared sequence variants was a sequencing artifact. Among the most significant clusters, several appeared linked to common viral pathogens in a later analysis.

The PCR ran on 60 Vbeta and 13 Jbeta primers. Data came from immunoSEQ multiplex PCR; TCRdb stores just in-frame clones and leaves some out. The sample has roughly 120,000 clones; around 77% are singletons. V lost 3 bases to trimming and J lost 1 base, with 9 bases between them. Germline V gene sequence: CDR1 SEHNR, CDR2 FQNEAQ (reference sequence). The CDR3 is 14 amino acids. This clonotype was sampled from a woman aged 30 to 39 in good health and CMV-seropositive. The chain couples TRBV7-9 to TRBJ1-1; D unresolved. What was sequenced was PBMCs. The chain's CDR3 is CASSFGVANTEAFF. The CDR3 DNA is TGTGCCAGCAGCTTCGGGGTGGCGAACACTGAAGCTTTCTTT.